A single sample is the source of the 10 T cell receptor beta chains below, sequenced in a study of neurological immune-mediated disorders. TCRdb reprocessed the 5' RACE reads via MiXCR and lists one record per CDR3 protein. The repertoire holds approximately 36,000 distinct CDR3 sequences, with 13% to 15% as singletons. Sequencing was carried out using PBMCs. These receptors were taken from a woman in her forties or fifties with HTLV-1-associated myelopathy (HAM/TSP).

Ten or more counts support this clonotype. This sequence joins TRBV20-1 and TRBJ1-1, with D unresolved. The CDR3 has 12 amino acids. V lost 3 bases and J lost 0, with 5 bases in between. Per the germline V gene, CDR1 is DFQATT and CDR2 is SNEGSKA (reference sequence). This CDR3 is CSASRVNTEAFF. CDR3 DNA sequence: TGCAGTGCTAGTAGGGTGAACACTGAAGCTTTCTTT.

With respect to this clonotype: This may arise from a read error, as a much more abundant clone is one base away. The V call is TRBV7-2, the J call TRBJ1-3; unclear D gene. The CDR3 is 14 residues long. In germline, CDR1 is SGHTA, CDR2 FQGNSA. CDR3 residues: CANSLMGSGNTIYF. Here the CDR3 DNA reads TGTGCCAACAGCTTAATGGGCTCTGGAAACACCATATATTTT.

At least ten counts were recorded for this clonotype. This chain joins TRBV4-2 and TRBJ2-1, with 8 bases identical to TRBD1. The junction had 10 bases not matched to a gene; V was cut back by 5 bases and J by 4 bases. CDR1 LGHNA and CDR2 YNFKEQ come from the germline V gene. This CDR3 comprises 16 residues. The CDR3 DNA follows: TGTGCCAGCAGCAGGAGCTGGGACAGGACTTACAATGAGCAGTTCTTC. Translated: CASSRSWDRTYNEQFF.

This clonotype was seen repeatedly, ten times or more. The genes are TRBV7-9 and TRBJ1-2, with a weak D call TRBD1 (5 bases). Per germline, CDR1 SEHNR and CDR2 FQNEAQ (reference sequence). The CDR3 length is 15 residues. With 0 bases removed from V and 2 bases from J, the gap between germline ends came to 10 bases. Here the CDR3 DNA reads TGTGCCAGCAGCTTAGCAGGTGGGGCGAACTATGGCTACACCTTC. The encoded protein is CASSLAGGANYGYTF.

This clonotype was seen many times. This chain connects TRBV2 to TRBJ1-2; a weak D match, TRBD1 (5 bases). V lost 9 bases to trimming and J lost 4 bases, with 18 bases between them. This CDR3 has 14 residues. In germline, CDR1 is SNHLY, CDR2 FYNNEI. CDR3 nucleotides: TGTGCCAGGGGGGGACCCTCCGGGTTCTATGGCTACACCTTC. It encodes CARGGPSGFYGYTF.

This clonotype occurred many times. The chain employs TRBV7-8 and TRBJ2-7; TRBD2 is a possible D gene (5 bases). CDR1 is SGHVS and CDR2 is FQNEAQ in the germline V gene. This CDR3 has 15 amino acids. The V end lost 2 bases, the J end lost 1 base, and 12 bases lay between the germline ends. In nucleotides, the CDR3 is TGTGCCAGCAGCTTAATCCAGGACTGGTCCTACGAGCAGTACTTC. It yields the protein CASSLIQDWSYEQYF.

This clonotype showed up many times. CDR3 loop: CASSVNTPGTGGAQYF. The CDR3 DNA reads TGTGCCAGCAGCGTCAACACACCCGGGACAGGGGGGGCCCAGTACTTC. The chain joins TRBV3-1 to TRBJ2-5, with TRBD1 matching over 11 bases. The CDR3 totals 16 residues. Germline V CDR1 and CDR2: LGHDT, YNNKEL (reference sequence). With 5 bases clipped from V and 9 bases from J, the junction kept 14 bases outside the gene matches.

This clonotype was recorded at least ten times. The chain carries TRBV5-1 and TRBJ2-2; D gene ambiguous. V dropped 0 bases and J dropped 1 base, with 7 bases sitting between them. The CDR3 sequence is 15 residues long. The germline gives CDR1 SGHRS, CDR2 YFSETQ. The CDR3 reads CASSLVWRNTGELFF. In DNA, the CDR3 is TGCGCCAGCAGCTTGGTCTGGAGGAACACCGGGGAGCTGTTTTTT. The variable domain in full, with the rest retrieved from reference TRBV5-1 and TRBJ2-2, is KAGVTQTPRYLIKTRGQQVTLSCSPISGHRSVSWYQQTPGQGLQFLFEYFSETQRNKGNFPGRFSGRQFSNSRSEMNVSTLELGDSALYLCASSLVWRNTGELFFGEGSRLTVL.

This clonotype was picked up many times. The chain links TRBV20-1 to TRBJ2-1; TRBD2 aligns across 10 bases. Unmatched junction bases numbered 8, after V lost 6 bases and J lost 6 bases. This CDR3 has 14 residues. The germline CDR1 and CDR2 sequences are DFQATT and SNEGSKA (reference sequence). The CDR3 here is CSATGTSARNEQFF. CDR3 in DNA: TGCAGTGCGACCGGGACTAGCGCCCGCAATGAGCAGTTCTTC.

This clonotype was seen many times. This rearrangement joins TRBV20-1 to TRBJ1-5, with TRBD1 identical over 10 bases. Germline CDR1 reads DFQATT; CDR2 reads SNEGSKA (reference sequence). The CDR3 spans 14 residues. The V gene end was trimmed by 5 bases and the J gene end by 6 bases; junction bases not matched to a gene: 7. The CDR3 DNA sequence: TGCAGTGCTTCAGGACAGGGGGTTGGTCAGCCCCAGCATTTT. Translated, it gives CSASGQGVGQPQHF.